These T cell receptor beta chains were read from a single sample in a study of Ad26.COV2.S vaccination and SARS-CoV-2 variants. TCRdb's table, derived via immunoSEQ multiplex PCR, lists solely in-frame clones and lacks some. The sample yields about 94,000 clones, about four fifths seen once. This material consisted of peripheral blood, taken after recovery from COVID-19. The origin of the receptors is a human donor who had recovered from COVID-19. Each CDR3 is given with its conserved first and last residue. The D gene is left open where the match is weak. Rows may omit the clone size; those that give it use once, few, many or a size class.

CDR3nt: TGTGCCAGCAGTTACGTGGCAGGAGGCTATGGCTACACCTTC
CDR3aa: CASSYVAGGYGYTF
v_gene: TRBV6-2/TRBV6-3
len: 14
abundance: .
j_gene: TRBJ1-2
d_gene: .

CDR3nt: TGTGCCAGCAGATGGAACAGGGATGGCTACACCTTC
CDR3aa: CASRWNRDGYTF
v_gene: TRBV5-4
len: 12
abundance: .
j_gene: TRBJ1-2
d_gene: .

CDR3nt: TGTGCCAGCAGCTTGGCGGCAGGGAAAAAGACCCAGTACTTC
CDR3aa: CASSLAAGKKTQYF
v_gene: TRBV5-6
len: 14
abundance: .
j_gene: TRBJ2-5
d_gene: .

CDR3nt: TGCGCCAGCAGCCAAAGAACAGGCCCCTCTGAAGCTTTCTTT
CDR3aa: CASSQRTGPSEAFF
v_gene: TRBV4-3
len: 14
abundance: once
j_gene: TRBJ1-1
d_gene: .

CDR3nt: TGTGCCAGCAGCGGACCCCTCGGGCAGTACTTC
CDR3aa: CASSGPLGQYF
v_gene: TRBV12-3/TRBV12-4
len: 11
abundance: .
j_gene: TRBJ2-7
d_gene: .

CDR3nt: TGTGCCAGCAGTGAACCTTGGGCTAGGGGCCACAATGAGCAGTTCTTC
CDR3aa: CASSEPWARGHNEQFF
v_gene: TRBV25-1
len: 16
abundance: .
j_gene: TRBJ2-1
d_gene: .

CDR3nt: TGTGCCAGCAGCTTAGCGCTAGTAGGTCGGTACGAGCAGTACTTC
CDR3aa: CASSLALVGRYEQYF
v_gene: TRBV7-2
len: 15
abundance: .
j_gene: TRBJ2-7
d_gene: .

CDR3nt: TGTGCCAGCAGCCATAAACCCATCTCTCCTTGCGGGAGGGCCGGGTACAATGAGCAGTTCTTC
CDR3aa: CASSHKPISPCGRAGYNEQFF
v_gene: TRBV21-1
len: 21
abundance: .
j_gene: TRBJ2-1
d_gene: .

CDR3nt: TGTGCCAGCAGTGTACCCGGGACAGGGTACATCGGGGAGCTGTTTTTT
CDR3aa: CASSVPGTGYIGELFF
v_gene: TRBV28
len: 16
abundance: .
j_gene: TRBJ2-2
d_gene: TRBD1

CDR3nt: TGTGCCAGCAGCTTAGATGTACGGTATAGCAATCAGCCCCAGCATTTT
CDR3aa: CASSLDVRYSNQPQHF
v_gene: TRBV11-3
len: 16
abundance: many
j_gene: TRBJ1-5
d_gene: .

CDR3nt: TGTGCCAGCAGCTTTGGCGGGACTAGTATGGATGAGCAGTTCTTC
CDR3aa: CASSFGGTSMDEQFF
v_gene: TRBV5-4
len: 15
abundance: .
j_gene: TRBJ2-1
d_gene: TRBD2

CDR3nt: TGTGCCATTAGCCCTCGGGACGACACTAACTATGGCTACACCTTC
CDR3aa: CAISPRDDTNYGYTF
v_gene: TRBV10-3
len: 15
abundance: .
j_gene: TRBJ1-2
d_gene: .

CDR3nt: TGTGCCACCAGTACCTCACCTCCGGGGCAGCCCCAGCATTTT
CDR3aa: CATSTSPPGQPQHF
v_gene: TRBV15
len: 14
abundance: .
j_gene: TRBJ1-5
d_gene: .

CDR3nt: TGTGCCAGTAGTATCATTTCCCTAGCGGGAGTATTAGGCACCGGGGAGCTGTTTTTT
CDR3aa: CASSIISLAGVLGTGELFF
v_gene: TRBV19
len: 19
abundance: .
j_gene: TRBJ2-2
d_gene: TRBD2

CDR3nt: TGTGCCAGCAGCCAAACCGGGACCGCGGTAGGCTACACCTTC
CDR3aa: CASSQTGTAVGYTF
v_gene: TRBV27
len: 14
abundance: many
j_gene: TRBJ1-2
d_gene: .

CDR3nt: TGTGCCAGCAGTTATGGTGGGGGCTGGGGTTCCACTGAAGCTTTCTTT
CDR3aa: CASSYGGGWGSTEAFF
v_gene: TRBV5-4
len: 16
abundance: .
j_gene: TRBJ1-1
d_gene: .

CDR3nt: TGTGCCAGCAGTAACCAAGCTAGCGTACAATACAATGAGCAGTTCTTC
CDR3aa: CASSNQASVQYNEQFF
v_gene: TRBV3-1/TRBV3-2
len: 16
abundance: .
j_gene: TRBJ2-1
d_gene: .

CDR3nt: TGTGCCAGCAGCTGGGGACTAGCGGGATTCACAGATACGCAGTATTTT
CDR3aa: CASSWGLAGFTDTQYF
v_gene: TRBV7-9
len: 16
abundance: .
j_gene: TRBJ2-3
d_gene: TRBD2

CDR3nt: TGTGCCAGTAGAAACAGGCAGTCTAATGAAAAACTGTTTTTT
CDR3aa: CASRNRQSNEKLFF
v_gene: TRBV19
len: 14
abundance: .
j_gene: TRBJ1-4
d_gene: .

CDR3nt: TGTGCCAGCAGCTTACACCGCCAGGGGGGAACCTTTTTGTACGAGCAGTACTTC
CDR3aa: CASSLHRQGGTFLYEQYF
v_gene: TRBV11-3
len: 18
abundance: .
j_gene: TRBJ2-7
d_gene: .

CDR3nt: TGTGCCAGCAGCCAGACACCTAACTATGGCTACACCTTC
CDR3aa: CASSQTPNYGYTF
v_gene: TRBV7-9
len: 13
abundance: .
j_gene: TRBJ1-2
d_gene: .

CDR3nt: TGTGCCAGCAGCTTAGATTTACGGACTAGCGGGAGAAGTAGCGAGCAGTACTTC
CDR3aa: CASSLDLRTSGRSSEQYF
v_gene: TRBV7-8
len: 18
abundance: few
j_gene: TRBJ2-7
d_gene: TRBD2

CDR3nt: TGCGCCAGCAGCCAAGGGGGACTAGTCAGGACAGATACGCAGTATTTT
CDR3aa: CASSQGGLVRTDTQYF
v_gene: TRBV4-3
len: 16
abundance: .
j_gene: TRBJ2-3
d_gene: TRBD2

CDR3nt: TGTGCCAGCAGCTCGGGACAGAACACTGAAGCTTTCTTT
CDR3aa: CASSSGQNTEAFF
v_gene: TRBV5-4
len: 13
abundance: few
j_gene: TRBJ1-1
d_gene: .

CDR3nt: TGTGCCACCAGTGACACCGACGGTGAAGCTTTCTTT
CDR3aa: CATSDTDGEAFF
v_gene: TRBV24-1
len: 12
abundance: .
j_gene: TRBJ1-1
d_gene: .

CDR3nt: TGTGCCAGCAGTTCCTTGGACAGGGGGTCGTATAGCAATCAGCCCCAGCATTTT
CDR3aa: CASSSLDRGSYSNQPQHF
v_gene: TRBV28
len: 18
abundance: .
j_gene: TRBJ1-5
d_gene: TRBD1

CDR3nt: TGTGCCAGCAGCGAAGGGATCTCTGGAAACACCATATATTTT
CDR3aa: CASSEGISGNTIYF
v_gene: TRBV7-9
len: 14
abundance: .
j_gene: TRBJ1-3
d_gene: .

CDR3nt: TGTGCCAGCAGCAAAACCGGGACTAGCGGGAGCGCGGTGCAGTATTTT
CDR3aa: CASSKTGTSGSAVQYF
v_gene: TRBV7-2
len: 16
abundance: .
j_gene: TRBJ2-3
d_gene: TRBD2

CDR3nt: TGCAGCTACCAGGGGGGAGCTGGGGCCAACGTCCTGACTTTC
CDR3aa: CSYQGGAGANVLTF
v_gene: TRBV29-1
len: 14
abundance: .
j_gene: TRBJ2-6
d_gene: .

CDR3nt: TGTGCCAGCAGCGGCAGGGTTGACACCGGGGAGCTGTTTTTT
CDR3aa: CASSGRVDTGELFF
v_gene: TRBV11-3
len: 14
abundance: many
j_gene: TRBJ2-2
d_gene: .

CDR3nt: TGTGCCAGTACCCTAGGACAGGGAAAGGACGAGCAGTACTTC
CDR3aa: CASTLGQGKDEQYF
v_gene: TRBV19
len: 14
abundance: .
j_gene: TRBJ2-7
d_gene: TRBD1

CDR3nt: TGTGCCAGCTCACCACCCACAGGGAGGGCCCCGGAGACCCAGTACTTC
CDR3aa: CASSPPTGRAPETQYF
v_gene: TRBV18
len: 16
abundance: .
j_gene: TRBJ2-5
d_gene: .

CDR3nt: TGTGCCAGCTTTAAGCGGGAGTCATACAATGAGCAGTTCTTC
CDR3aa: CASFKRESYNEQFF
v_gene: TRBV2
len: 14
abundance: .
j_gene: TRBJ2-1
d_gene: TRBD2

CDR3nt: TGCAGCGGTCTAGCGGGAGGAACCAATGAGCAGTTCTTC
CDR3aa: CSGLAGGTNEQFF
v_gene: TRBV29-1
len: 13
abundance: .
j_gene: TRBJ2-1
d_gene: TRBD2

CDR3nt: TGTGCCAGCAGCGTAGGGGACAGGGGGCAAGAGACCCAGTACTTC
CDR3aa: CASSVGDRGQETQYF
v_gene: TRBV9
len: 15
abundance: .
j_gene: TRBJ2-5
d_gene: TRBD1

CDR3nt: TGTGCCAGCAGCGCGGGACAGAGAAACACTGAAGCTTTCTTT
CDR3aa: CASSAGQRNTEAFF
v_gene: TRBV9
len: 14
abundance: .
j_gene: TRBJ1-1
d_gene: TRBD1

CDR3nt: TGCGCCAGCAGGGGACTAGCGGAACGGGAGGAGCTGTTTTTT
CDR3aa: CASRGLAEREELFF
v_gene: TRBV10-1
len: 14
abundance: .
j_gene: TRBJ2-2
d_gene: TRBD2

CDR3nt: TGTGCCAGCAGCGTAGGGGGGACGGCCAAAAACATTCAGTACTTC
CDR3aa: CASSVGGTAKNIQYF
v_gene: TRBV9
len: 15
abundance: .
j_gene: TRBJ2-4
d_gene: .